The entry that follows covers one T cell receptor (beta chain) sequence. Methods used by the authors: Nucleated cell counts were estimated from reference gene primer amplification. Using immunoSEQ multiplex PCR, the repertoire was profiled, and TCRdb retains in-frame clones only, with some absent. The DNA gave D and trimming, while V, J and clone size come from that table. Altogether about 49,000 clones are present, under 70% being singletons, with the ten largest covering about 8.8%. The V gene's germline CDR1 is SGDLS and CDR2 YYNGEE. This CDR3 comprises 14 residues. Trimming pared 0 bases from V and 9 bases from J, leaving 15 bases between. The data are from a study of blood T cell repertoires in COVID-19. Whole-study context: Sites in the United States, Italy and Spain provided acute and convalescent COVID-19 samples. Sources were T cells, B-cell-depleted T cells, or PBMCs; the material itself was cDNA or gDNA.

The J gene is TRBJ1-2, the V gene TRBV9; D gene uncertain. Sequencing was carried out using peripheral blood. The TCR sequence derives from a woman aged 65 to 85 with acute or convalescent COVID-19. CDR3 in amino acids: CASSVGGLAESYTF. For the CDR3, the DNA is TGTGCCAGCAGCGTAGGAGGCCTGGCCGAGAGCTACACCTTC.